This T cell receptor beta chain was found in a study of cytomegalovirus exposure and HLA in healthy donors. The wider study: The 90 to 150 validation repertoires were produced on the same platform as the 650 to 800 repertoires of the first cohort. This was reported in a later analysis. General study points: Within the 90 to 150 validation repertoires, first-cohort TCR clusters tended to co-occur, according to a later analysis. Most TCR sequences showed up rarely, but some public TCRs showed up in many donors.

Measured with immunoSEQ multiplex PCR; TCRdb has only the in-frame clones, and not every one. The table shows about 330,000 clones, with about nine tenths occurring only once. The study drew the donors from its approximately 110-subject validation cohort, separate from the roughly 700-subject first cohort. The germline CDR1 and CDR2 sequences are SGHRS and YFSETQ. CDR3 length: 15 amino acids. With 0 bases removed from V and 0 bases from J, the gap between germline ends came to 7 bases. A remark on this clone: The antigen is not known.

Material for sequencing was PBMCs. The sequence came from a woman in her 30s in good health and CMV-seropositive. This chain uses TRBV5-1 with TRBJ2-1; D is undetermined. CDR3 loop: CASSLDASSYNEQFF. CDR3 DNA: TGCGCCAGCAGCTTGGACGCCAGCTCCTACAATGAGCAGTTCTTC.